This T cell receptor beta chain was sequenced during a study of blood T cell repertoires in COVID-19. About the study: PBMCs, B-cell-depleted T cells, or T cells provided the cDNA or gDNA that made up the material.

As originally analysed: Estimates of nucleated cell counts were drawn from the amplification of reference gene primers. Sequenced by immunoSEQ multiplex PCR; TCRdb stores in-frame clones only, minus some. The D gene and trimming were derived from the DNA, and the V and J assignments and clone size from that table. This table holds 160,000 or so clones, approximately 80% found once. Input material: peripheral blood. This sequence was found in a man aged 65 to 85 who had recovered from COVID-19.

In DNA, the CDR3 is TGTGCCAGCAGACCACGGGACAGGGATAAAAACATTCAGTACTTC. Amino acid sequence: CASRPRDRDKNIQYF. The chain couples TRBV2 to TRBJ2-4, with TRBD1 matching 9 bases. The CDR3 has 15 amino acids. Trimming took 6 bases from V and 4 from J; bases not matched to a gene: 7. Per the germline V gene, CDR1 is SNHLY and CDR2 is FYNNEI.